This T cell receptor beta chain was retrieved from a study of blood T cell repertoires in COVID-19. V shed 3 bases, J shed 8 bases, and the junction held 1 base outside the gene matches. The CDR3 spans 15 residues. Germline V gene sequence: CDR1 KGHDR, CDR2 SFDVKD. In the source study's methods: Amplification of reference gene primers provided the estimated nucleated cell counts. Sequenced by immunoSEQ multiplex PCR; TCRdb stores in-frame clones only, minus some. V and J calls and clone size are given by that table; D and trimming were obtained from the DNA. The sample has about 320,000 clones; 90% to 95% are singletons. Participants had their cohort set by participant-reported clinical history.

The origin of this receptor is a woman in her twenties or thirties who had been exposed to COVID-19. Sequenced input: PBMCs or T cells enriched from blood (not recorded which). V is TRBV24-1 and J is TRBJ2-1; 15 bases map to TRBD2. Here the CDR3 reads CATSDRTSGGDEQFF. The CDR3 nucleotides read TGTGCCACCAGTGATCGGACTAGCGGGGGGGATGAGCAGTTCTTC.